This T cell receptor (beta chain) was obtained from a study of blood T cell repertoires in COVID-19. Overall study context: PBMCs, B-cell-depleted T cells, or T cells provided the cDNA or gDNA that made up the material.

Method: immunoSEQ multiplex PCR; TCRdb's copy keeps in-frame clones and lacks some. In the table there are 30,000 or so clones, roughly 91% of which are singletons. The clonotype was recovered from a man in his 70s with active or convalescent COVID-19. Sequenced material: peripheral blood.

The CDR3 region has the DNA TGTGCCAGCAGGGAGCGGGGGGGCACAGATACGCAGTATTTT. It specifies CASRERGGTDTQYF. The rearrangement joins TRBV5-6 to TRBJ2-3; 9 positions agree with TRBD2. J gave up 1 base and V 5 bases, and 2 bases lay outside the gene matches. The CDR3 runs to 14 residues. CDR1 and CDR2 (germline): SGHDT, YYEEEE.